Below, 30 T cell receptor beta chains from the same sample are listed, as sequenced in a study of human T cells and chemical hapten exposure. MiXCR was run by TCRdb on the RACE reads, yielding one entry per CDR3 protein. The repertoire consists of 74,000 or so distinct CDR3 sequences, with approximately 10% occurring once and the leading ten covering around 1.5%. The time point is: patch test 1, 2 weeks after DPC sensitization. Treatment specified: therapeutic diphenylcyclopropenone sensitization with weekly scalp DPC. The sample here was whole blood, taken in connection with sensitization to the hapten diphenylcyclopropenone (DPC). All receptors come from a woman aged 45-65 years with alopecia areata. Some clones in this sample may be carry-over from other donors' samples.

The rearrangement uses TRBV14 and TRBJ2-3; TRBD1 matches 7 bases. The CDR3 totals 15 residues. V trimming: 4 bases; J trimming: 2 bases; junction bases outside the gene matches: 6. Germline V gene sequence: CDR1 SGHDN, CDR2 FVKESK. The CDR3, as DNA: TGTGCCAGCAGCCCCACAGGGGCCCCCACAGATACGCAGTATTTT. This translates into CASSPTGAPTDTQYF.

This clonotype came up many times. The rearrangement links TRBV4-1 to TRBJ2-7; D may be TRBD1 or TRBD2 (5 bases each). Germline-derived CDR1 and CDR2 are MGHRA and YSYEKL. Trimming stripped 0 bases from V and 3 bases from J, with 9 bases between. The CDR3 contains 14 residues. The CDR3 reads CASSQDERGYEQYF. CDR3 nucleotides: TGCGCCAGCAGCCAAGATGAGAGGGGCTACGAGCAGTACTTC.

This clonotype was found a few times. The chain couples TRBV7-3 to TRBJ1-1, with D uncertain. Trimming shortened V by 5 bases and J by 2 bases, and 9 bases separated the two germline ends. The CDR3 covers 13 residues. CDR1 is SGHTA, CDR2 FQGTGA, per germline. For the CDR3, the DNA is TGTGCCAGCAGCCAGGCGCCAAACACTGAAGCTTTCTTT. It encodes CASSQAPNTEAFF. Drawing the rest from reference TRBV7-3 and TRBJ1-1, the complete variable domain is GAGVSQTPSNKVTEKGKYVELRCDPISGHTALYWYRQSLGQGPEFLIYFQGTGAADDSGLPNDRFFAVRPEGSVSTLKIQRTERGDSAVYLCASSQAPNTEAFFGQGTRLTVV.

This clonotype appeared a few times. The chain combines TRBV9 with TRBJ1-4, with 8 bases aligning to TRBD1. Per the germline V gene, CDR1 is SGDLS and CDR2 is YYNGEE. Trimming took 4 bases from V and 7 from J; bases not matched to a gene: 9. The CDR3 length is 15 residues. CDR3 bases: TGTGCCAGCAGCTCCGGACAGGGAGGGAGTGAAAAACTGTTTTTT. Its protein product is CASSSGQGGSEKLFF.

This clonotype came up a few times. The CDR3 nucleotides read TGTGCCAGCAGCTTACTAGCGGGAGCCGGGGAGCTGTTTTTT. Its protein is CASSLLAGAGELFF. The gene calls are TRBV7-3 and TRBJ2-2; TRBD2 matches at 10 bases. The CDR3 extends over 14 amino acids. Germline V CDR1 and CDR2: SGHTA, FQGTGA. Losses at the gene ends were 2 bases for V and 6 bases for J; bases not matched to a gene: 0.

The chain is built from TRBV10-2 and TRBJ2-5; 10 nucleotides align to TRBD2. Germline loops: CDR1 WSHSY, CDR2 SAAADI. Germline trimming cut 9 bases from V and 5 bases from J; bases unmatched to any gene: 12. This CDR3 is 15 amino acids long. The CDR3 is CARGKSGRACETQYF. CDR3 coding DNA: TGCGCCAGGGGGAAAAGCGGGAGGGCCTGTGAGACCCAGTACTTC.

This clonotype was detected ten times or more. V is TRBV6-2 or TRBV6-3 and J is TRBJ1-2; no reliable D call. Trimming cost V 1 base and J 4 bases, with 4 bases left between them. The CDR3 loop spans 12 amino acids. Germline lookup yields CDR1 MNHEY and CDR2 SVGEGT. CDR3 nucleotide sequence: TGTGCCAGCAGTTACTATATCTATGGCTACACCTTC. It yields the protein CASSYYIYGYTF.

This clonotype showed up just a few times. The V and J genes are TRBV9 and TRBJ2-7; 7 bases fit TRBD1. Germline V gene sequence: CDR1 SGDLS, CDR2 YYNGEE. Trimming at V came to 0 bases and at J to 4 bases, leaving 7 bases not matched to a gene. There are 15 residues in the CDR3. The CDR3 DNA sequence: TGTGCCAGCAGCGTAGGCCCAGGGGGTACTTACGAGCAGTACTTC. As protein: CASSVGPGGTYEQYF. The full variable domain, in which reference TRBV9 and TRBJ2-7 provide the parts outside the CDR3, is DSGVTQTPKHLITATGQRVTLRCSPRSGDLSVYWYQQSLDQGLQFLIQYYNGEERAKGNILERFSAQQFPDLHSELNLSSLELGDSALYFCASSVGPGGTYEQYFGPGTRLTVT.

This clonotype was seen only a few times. CDR3 sequence (DNA): TGTGCCAGCAGCTTGGAGGAAAAATATGAGCTGTTTTTT. This encodes CASSLEEKYELFF. The rearrangement links TRBV7-9 to TRBJ2-2, with D possibly being TRBD2 (5 bases). CDR3 length: 13 amino acids. CDR1 is SEHNR, CDR2 FQNEAQ, per germline (reference sequence). Trimming shortened V by 3 bases and J by 11 bases, and 13 bases separated the two germline ends.

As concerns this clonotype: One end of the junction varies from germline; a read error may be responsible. The CDR3 DNA sequence: TGTGCCAGCAGCCAAGATAAGCTAGTGGGGGGCAAGGTCTTC. Translation gives CASSQDKLVGGKVF. The rearrangement links TRBV4-2 to TRBJ2-1; D possibly matches TRBD1 or TRBD2 (6 bases each). The CDR3 length is 14 residues. From germline, CDR1 is LGHNA and CDR2 YNFKEQ.

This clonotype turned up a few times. The CDR3, as DNA: TGTGCCAGCAGCCGGACGGCGGGCTACGAGCAGTACTTC. Amino acid sequence: CASSRTAGYEQYF. The V call is TRBV7-2, the J call TRBJ2-7; a possible D gene is TRBD2 (5 bases). This CDR3 spans 13 amino acids. CDR1 and CDR2 from the germline V gene are SGHTA and FQGNSA. The ends were cut back, 5 bases at V and 3 bases at J, with 11 bases in the middle.

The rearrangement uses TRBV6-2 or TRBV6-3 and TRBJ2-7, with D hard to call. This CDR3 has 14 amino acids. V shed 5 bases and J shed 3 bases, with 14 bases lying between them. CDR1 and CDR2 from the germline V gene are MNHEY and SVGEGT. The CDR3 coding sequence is TGTGCCAGCAGTGCCGGCCTGGCCGACTACGAGCAGTACTTC. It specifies CASSAGLADYEQYF.

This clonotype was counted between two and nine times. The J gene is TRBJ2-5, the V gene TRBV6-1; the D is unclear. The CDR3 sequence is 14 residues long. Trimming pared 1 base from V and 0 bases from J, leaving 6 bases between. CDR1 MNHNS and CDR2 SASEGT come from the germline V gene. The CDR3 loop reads CASSEEVYQETQYF. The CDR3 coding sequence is TGTGCCAGCAGTGAAGAAGTGTACCAAGAGACCCAGTACTTC.

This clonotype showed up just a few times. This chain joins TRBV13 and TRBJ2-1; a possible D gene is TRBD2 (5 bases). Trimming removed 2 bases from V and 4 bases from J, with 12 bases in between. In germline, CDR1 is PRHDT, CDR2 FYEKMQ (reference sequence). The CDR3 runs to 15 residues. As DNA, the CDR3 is TGTGCCAGCAGCTTACGCGGACTGATATACAATGAGCAGTTCTTC. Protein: CASSLRGLIYNEQFF. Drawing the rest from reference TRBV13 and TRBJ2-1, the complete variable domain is AAGVIQSPRHLIKEKRETATLKCYPIPRHDTVYWYQQGPGQDPQFLISFYEKMQSDKGSIPDRFSAQQFSDYHSELNMSSLELGDSALYFCASSLRGLIYNEQFFGPGTRLTVL.

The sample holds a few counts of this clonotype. In DNA form, the CDR3 reads TGCAGTGCTGTCGTGGGGGGCTCCTACGAGCAGTACTTC. It encodes CSAVVGGSYEQYF. The chain links TRBV20-1 to TRBJ2-7; weak D call: TRBD2 (6 bases). The CDR3 is 13 amino acids. From germline, CDR1 is DFQATT and CDR2 SNEGSKA (reference sequence). The V gene lost 5 bases and the J gene lost 0 bases, with 11 bases spanning the gap.

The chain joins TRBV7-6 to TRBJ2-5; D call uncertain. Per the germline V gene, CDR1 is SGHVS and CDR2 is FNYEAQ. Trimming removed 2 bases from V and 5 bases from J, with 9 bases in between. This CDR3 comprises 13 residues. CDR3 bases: TGTGCCAGCAGCTTAAGAAGGACGGAGACCCAGTACTTC. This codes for CASSLRRTETQYF. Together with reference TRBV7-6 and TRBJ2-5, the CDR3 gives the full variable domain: GAGVSQSPRYKVTKRGQDVALRCDPISGHVSLYWYRQALGQGPEFLTYFNYEAQQDKSGLPNDRFSAERPEGSISTLTIQRTEQRDSAMYRCASSLRRTETQYFGPGTRLLVL.

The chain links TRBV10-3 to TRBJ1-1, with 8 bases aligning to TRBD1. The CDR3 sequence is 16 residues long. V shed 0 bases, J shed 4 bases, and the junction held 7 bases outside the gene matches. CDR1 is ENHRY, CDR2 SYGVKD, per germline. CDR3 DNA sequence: TGTGCCATCAGTGAGTCGTACGGGACAGGAGGCACTGAAGCTTTCTTT. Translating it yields CAISESYGTGGTEAFF.

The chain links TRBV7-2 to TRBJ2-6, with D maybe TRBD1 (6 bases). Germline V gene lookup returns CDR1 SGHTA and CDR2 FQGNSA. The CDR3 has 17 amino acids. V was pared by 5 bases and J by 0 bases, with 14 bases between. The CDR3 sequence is CASSKWTASSGANVLTF. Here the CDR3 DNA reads TGTGCCAGCAGCAAATGGACAGCCTCCTCTGGGGCCAACGTCCTGACTTTC.

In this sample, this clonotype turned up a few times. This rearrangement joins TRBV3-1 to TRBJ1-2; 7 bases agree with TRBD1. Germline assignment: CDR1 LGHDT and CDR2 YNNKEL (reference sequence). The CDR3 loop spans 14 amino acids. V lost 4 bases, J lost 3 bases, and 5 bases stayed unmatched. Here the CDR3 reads CASSPRGQDYGYTF. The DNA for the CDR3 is TGTGCCAGCAGCCCCAGAGGACAGGACTATGGCTACACCTTC. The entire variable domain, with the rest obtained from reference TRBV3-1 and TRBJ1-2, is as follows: DTAVSQTPKYLVTQMGNDKSIKCEQNLGHDTMYWYKQDSKKFLKIMFSYNNKELIINETVPNRFSPKSPDKAHLNLHINSLELGDSAVYFCASSPRGQDYGYTFGSGTRLTVV.

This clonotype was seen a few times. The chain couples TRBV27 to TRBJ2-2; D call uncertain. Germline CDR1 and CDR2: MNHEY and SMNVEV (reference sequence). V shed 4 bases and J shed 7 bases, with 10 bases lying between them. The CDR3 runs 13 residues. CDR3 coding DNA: TGTGCCAGCAGTTCGACGGACGGCGGGGAGCTGTTTTTT. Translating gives CASSSTDGGELFF.

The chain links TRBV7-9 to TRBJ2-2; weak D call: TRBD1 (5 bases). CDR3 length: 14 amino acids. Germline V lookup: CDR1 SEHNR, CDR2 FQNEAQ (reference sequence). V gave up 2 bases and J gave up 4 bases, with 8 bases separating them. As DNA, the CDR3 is TGTGCCAGCAGCTTACAGGGATCCACCGGGGAGCTGTTTTTT. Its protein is CASSLQGSTGELFF.

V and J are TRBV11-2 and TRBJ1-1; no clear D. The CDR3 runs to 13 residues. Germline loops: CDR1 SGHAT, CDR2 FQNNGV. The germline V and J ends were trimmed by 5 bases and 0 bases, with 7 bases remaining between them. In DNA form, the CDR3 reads TGTGCCAGCAGCGCTCGGATGAACACTGAAGCTTTCTTT. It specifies CASSARMNTEAFF.

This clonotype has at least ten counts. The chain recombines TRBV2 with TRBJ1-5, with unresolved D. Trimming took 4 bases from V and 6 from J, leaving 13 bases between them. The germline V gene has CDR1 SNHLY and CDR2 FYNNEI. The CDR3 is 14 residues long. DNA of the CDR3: TGTGCCAGCAGTGGCCGACCTATCCCTCAGCCCCAGCATTTT. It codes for CASSGRPIPQPQHF.

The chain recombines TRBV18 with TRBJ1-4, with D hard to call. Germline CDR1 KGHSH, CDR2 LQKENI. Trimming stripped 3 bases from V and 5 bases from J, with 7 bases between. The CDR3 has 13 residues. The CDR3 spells CASSPYENEKLFF. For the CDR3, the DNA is TGTGCCAGCTCACCGTACGAAAATGAAAAACTGTTTTTT.

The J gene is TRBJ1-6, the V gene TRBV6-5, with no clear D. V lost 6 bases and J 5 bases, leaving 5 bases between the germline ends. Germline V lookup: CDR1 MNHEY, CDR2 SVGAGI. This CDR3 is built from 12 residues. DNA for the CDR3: TGTGCCAGCAGGGGAAATAATTCACCCCTCCACTTT. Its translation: CASRGNNSPLHF.

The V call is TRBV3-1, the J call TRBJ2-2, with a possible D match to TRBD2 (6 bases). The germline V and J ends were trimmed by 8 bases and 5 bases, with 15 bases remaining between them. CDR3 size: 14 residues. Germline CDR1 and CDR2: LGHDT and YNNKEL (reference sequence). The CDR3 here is CASGVGGGTGELFF. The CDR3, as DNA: TGTGCCAGCGGCGTCGGAGGAGGGACCGGGGAGCTGTTTTTT.

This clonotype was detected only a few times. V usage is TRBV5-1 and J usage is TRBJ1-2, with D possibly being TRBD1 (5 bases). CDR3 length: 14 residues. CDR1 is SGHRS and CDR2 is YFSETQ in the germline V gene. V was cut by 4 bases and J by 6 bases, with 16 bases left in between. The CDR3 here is CASSRGTAFNGYTF. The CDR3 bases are TGCGCCAGCAGCCGGGGGACGGCCTTTAATGGCTACACCTTC.

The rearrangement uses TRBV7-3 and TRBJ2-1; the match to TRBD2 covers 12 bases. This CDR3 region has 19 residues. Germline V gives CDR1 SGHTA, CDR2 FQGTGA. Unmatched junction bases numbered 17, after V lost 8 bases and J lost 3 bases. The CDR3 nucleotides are TGTGCCAGCGCCAGAGGGGGCCTAGCGGGAGGGGCCTTCTACAATGAGCAGTTCTTC. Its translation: CASARGGLAGGAFYNEQFF.

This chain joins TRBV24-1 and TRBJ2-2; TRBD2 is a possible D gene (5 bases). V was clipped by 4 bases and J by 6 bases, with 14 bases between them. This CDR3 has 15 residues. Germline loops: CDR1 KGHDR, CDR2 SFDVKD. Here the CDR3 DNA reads TGTGCCACCAGTGACCGGACTCCAGGTGCCGGGGAGCTGTTTTTT. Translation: CATSDRTPGAGELFF.

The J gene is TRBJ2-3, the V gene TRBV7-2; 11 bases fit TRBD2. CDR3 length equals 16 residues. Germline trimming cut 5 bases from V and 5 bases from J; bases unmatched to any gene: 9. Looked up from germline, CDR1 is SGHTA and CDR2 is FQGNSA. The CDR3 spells CASSRGTSGSGDTQYF. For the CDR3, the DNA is TGTGCCAGCAGCCGCGGCACTAGCGGGAGTGGAGATACGCAGTATTTT.